This TCR beta chain was sequenced during a study of a mutant IDH1 vaccine in newly diagnosed glioma. General study findings and limits: Patients showed vaccine-induced immune responses at a rate of 90% to 95%.

As for this clone: Its target is unknown.

CDR1 SGHDN and CDR2 FVKESK come from the germline V gene. The V end was cut by 1 base, the J end by 5 bases, with 2 bases between. The CDR3 is made up of 11 amino acids. Stated time point: week 5, during vaccination. The content of each vaccine dose was 300 ug of mutant IDH1 20-mer peptide, and topical imiquimod accompanied it. Using immunoSEQ multiplex PCR, the repertoire was profiled, and TCRdb retains in-frame clones only, with some absent. The table shows about 27,000 clones, with 70% to 85% occurring only once. The TCR was taken from a man aged 40-50 years with glioma. Some clones in this sample may be carry-over from other donors' samples. The sample here was PBMCs, taken from a glioma patient whose treatment included an IDH1 peptide vaccine. The rearrangement links TRBV14 to TRBJ2-5; no definite D call. CDR3 in DNA: TGTGCCAGCAGCCAAGTGGAGACCCAGTACTTC. Its protein is CASSQVETQYF.